These 2 T cell receptor beta chains were sequenced from one sample in a study of cytomegalovirus exposure and HLA in healthy donors. PCR employed 60 Vbeta and 13 Jbeta primers. TCRdb's table, derived via immunoSEQ multiplex PCR, lists solely in-frame clones and lacks some. The data show tens of thousands of clones, around 85% seen once. The sequencing sample was made of PBMCs. Every receptor here comes from a young man in good health and CMV-seronegative.

V and J are TRBV30 and TRBJ2-3; D gene uncertain. Per the germline V gene, CDR1 is GTSNPN and CDR2 is SVGIG (reference sequence). The CDR3 sequence is 14 residues long. The V end lost 1 base, the J end lost 6 bases, and 14 bases lay between the germline ends. DNA for the CDR3: TGTGCCTGGAGTGCCCCGAGTCCCCCGGATACGCAGTATTTT. It is translated as CAWSAPSPPDTQYF.

J is TRBJ1-2 and V is TRBV30, with D unresolved. Germline assignment: CDR1 GTSNPN and CDR2 SVGIG (reference sequence). This CDR3 has 12 residues. V lost 4 bases and J 4 bases, leaving 10 bases between the germline ends. The CDR3 spells CAWNLGAYGYTF. As DNA, the CDR3 is TGTGCCTGGAATCTAGGAGCCTATGGCTACACCTTC.